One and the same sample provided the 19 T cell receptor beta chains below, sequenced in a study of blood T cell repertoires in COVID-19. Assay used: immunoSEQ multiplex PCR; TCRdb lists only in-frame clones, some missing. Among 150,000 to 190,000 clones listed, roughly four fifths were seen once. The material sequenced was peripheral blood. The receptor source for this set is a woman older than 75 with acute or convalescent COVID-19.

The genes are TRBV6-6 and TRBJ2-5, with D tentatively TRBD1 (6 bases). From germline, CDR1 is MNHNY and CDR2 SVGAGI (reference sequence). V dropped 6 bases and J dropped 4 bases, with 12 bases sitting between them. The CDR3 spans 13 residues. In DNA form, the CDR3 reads TGTGCCAGCAGGATGACAGGAGGAGAGACCCAGTACTTC. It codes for CASRMTGGETQYF.

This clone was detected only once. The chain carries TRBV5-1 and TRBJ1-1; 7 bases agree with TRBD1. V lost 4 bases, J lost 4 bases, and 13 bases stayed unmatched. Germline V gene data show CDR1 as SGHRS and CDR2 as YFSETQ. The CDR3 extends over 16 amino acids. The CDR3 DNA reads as TGCGCCAGCAGCAACCGGGACAGTCTTGGGGGCACTGAAGCTTTCTTT. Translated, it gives CASSNRDSLGGTEAFF.

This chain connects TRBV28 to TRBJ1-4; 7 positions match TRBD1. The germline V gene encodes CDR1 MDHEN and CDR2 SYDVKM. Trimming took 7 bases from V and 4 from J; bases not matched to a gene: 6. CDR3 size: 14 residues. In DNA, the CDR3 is TGTGCCAGCATCCGGGACAGAAGTAATGAAAAACTGTTTTTT. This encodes CASIRDRSNEKLFF.

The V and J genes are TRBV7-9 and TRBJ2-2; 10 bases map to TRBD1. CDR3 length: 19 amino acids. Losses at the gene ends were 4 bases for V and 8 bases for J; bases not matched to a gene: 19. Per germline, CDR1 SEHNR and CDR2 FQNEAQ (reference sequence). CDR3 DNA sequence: TGTGCCAGCAGCTCGGGGGACAGGGGATCAGTTCCTCCTGAAGGGGAGCTGTTTTTT. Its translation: CASSSGDRGSVPPEGELFF.

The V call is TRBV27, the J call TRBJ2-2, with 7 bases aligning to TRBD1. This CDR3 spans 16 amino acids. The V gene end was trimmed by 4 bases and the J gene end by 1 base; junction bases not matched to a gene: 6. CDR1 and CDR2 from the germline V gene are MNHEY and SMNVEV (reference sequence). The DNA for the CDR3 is TGTGCCAGCAGTTCCCGGACAGGCCTGAACACCGGGGAGCTGTTTTTT. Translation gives CASSSRTGLNTGELFF.

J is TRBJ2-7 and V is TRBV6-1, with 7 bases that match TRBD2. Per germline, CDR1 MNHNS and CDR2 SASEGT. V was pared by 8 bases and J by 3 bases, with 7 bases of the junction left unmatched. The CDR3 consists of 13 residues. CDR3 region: CASSKRDYYEQYF. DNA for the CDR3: TGTGCCAGCTCGAAGCGGGACTACTACGAGCAGTACTTC.

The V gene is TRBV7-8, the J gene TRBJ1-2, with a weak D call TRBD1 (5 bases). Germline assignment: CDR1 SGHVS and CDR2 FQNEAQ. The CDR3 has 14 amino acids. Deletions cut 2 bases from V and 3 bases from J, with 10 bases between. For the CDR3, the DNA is TGTGCCAGCAGCTTACAGGGCGAGCACTATGGCTACACCTTC. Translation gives CASSLQGEHYGYTF.

The CDR3 DNA sequence: TGTGCCAGCAGTCAATCTCAGGGTCTAGCTTTCTTT. As protein: CASSQSQGLAFF. The chain links TRBV2 to TRBJ1-1; maybe TRBD1 (5 bases). The germline V gene encodes CDR1 SNHLY and CDR2 FYNNEI. The CDR3 contains 12 residues. Between the trimmed V and J ends, which lost 5 bases and 10 bases, there was a span of 14 bases.

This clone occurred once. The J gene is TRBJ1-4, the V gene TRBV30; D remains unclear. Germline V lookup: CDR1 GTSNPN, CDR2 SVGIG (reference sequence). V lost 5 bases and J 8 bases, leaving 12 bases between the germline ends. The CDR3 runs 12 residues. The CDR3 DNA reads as TGTGCCTGGGGCAGCAGAGGGGAAAAACTGTTTTTT. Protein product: CAWGSRGEKLFF.

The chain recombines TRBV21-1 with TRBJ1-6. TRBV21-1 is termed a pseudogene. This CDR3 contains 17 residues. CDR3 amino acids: CASSKILRSSYNSPLHF. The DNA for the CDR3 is TGTGCCAGCAGCAAAATTTTACGGAGTTCCTATAATTCACCCCTCCACTTT.

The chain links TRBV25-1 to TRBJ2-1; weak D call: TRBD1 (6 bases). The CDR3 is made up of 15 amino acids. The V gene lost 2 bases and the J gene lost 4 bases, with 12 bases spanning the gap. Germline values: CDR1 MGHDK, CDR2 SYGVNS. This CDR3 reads CASSETTGTYNEQFF. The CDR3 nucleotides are TGTGCCAGCAGTGAAACGACAGGCACATACAATGAGCAGTTCTTC.

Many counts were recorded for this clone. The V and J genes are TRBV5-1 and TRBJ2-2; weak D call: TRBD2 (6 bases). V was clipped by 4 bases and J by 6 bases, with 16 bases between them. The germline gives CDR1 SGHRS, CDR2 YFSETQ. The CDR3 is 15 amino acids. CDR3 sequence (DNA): TGCGCCAGCAGCCTGGAGCGGGCTGGGGCCGGGGAGCTGTTTTTT. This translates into CASSLERAGAGELFF.

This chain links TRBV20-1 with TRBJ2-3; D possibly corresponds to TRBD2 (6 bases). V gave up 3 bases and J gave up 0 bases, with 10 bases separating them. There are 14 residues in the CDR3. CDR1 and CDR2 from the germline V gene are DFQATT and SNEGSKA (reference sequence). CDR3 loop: CSASYGGSTDTQYF. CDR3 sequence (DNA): TGCAGTGCTAGTTACGGGGGAAGCACAGATACGCAGTATTTT.

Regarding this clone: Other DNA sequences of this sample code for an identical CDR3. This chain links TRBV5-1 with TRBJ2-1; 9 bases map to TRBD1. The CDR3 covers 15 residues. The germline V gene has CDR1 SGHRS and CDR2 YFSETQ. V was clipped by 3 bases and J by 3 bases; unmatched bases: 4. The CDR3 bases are TGCGCCAGCAGCTCCGGACAGGGGAGCTACAATGAGCAGTTCTTC. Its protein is CASSSGQGSYNEQFF.

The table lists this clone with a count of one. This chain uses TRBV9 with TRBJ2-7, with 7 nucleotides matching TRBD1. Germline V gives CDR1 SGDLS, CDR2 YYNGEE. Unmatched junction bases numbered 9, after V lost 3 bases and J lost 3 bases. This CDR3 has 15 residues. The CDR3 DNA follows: TGTGCCAGCAGCGAGGGATCGACAGGGATCTACGAGCAGTACTTC. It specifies CASSEGSTGIYEQYF.

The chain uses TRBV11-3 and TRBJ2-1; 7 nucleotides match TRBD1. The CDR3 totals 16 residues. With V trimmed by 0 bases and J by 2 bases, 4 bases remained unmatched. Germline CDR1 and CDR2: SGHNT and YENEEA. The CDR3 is CASSLEGTVPYNEQFF. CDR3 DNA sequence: TGTGCCAGCAGCTTAGAGGGGACAGTTCCCTACAATGAGCAGTTCTTC.

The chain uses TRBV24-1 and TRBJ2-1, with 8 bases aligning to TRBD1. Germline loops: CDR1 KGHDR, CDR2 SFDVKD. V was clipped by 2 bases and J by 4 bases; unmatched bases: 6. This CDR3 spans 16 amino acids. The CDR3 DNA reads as TGTGCCACCAGTGATTCAGGGGGCGGCCAATACAATGAGCAGTTCTTC. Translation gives CATSDSGGGQYNEQFF.

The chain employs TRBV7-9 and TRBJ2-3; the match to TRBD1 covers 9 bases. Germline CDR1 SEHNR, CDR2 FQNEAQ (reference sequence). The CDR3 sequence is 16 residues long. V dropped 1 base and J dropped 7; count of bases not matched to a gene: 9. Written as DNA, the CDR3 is TGTGCCAGCAGCTTAGGTGGACAGGGGCCTACATATACGCAGTATTTT. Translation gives CASSLGGQGPTYTQYF.

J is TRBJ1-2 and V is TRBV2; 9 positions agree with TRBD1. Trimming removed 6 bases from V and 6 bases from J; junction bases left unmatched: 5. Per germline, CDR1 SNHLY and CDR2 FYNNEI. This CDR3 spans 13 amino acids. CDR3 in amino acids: CASRTGGVHGYTF. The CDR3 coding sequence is TGTGCCAGCAGAACAGGGGGCGTCCATGGCTACACCTTC.